Detailed here is one T cell receptor beta chain. Its antigen is currently unknown. Construction of TCR beta libraries relied on iRepertoire HTBI primers and on Arm-PCR targeting CDR3 regions. A single record per CDR3 protein comes from TCRdb applying MiXCR to the multiplex PCR reads. The sample yields around 460,000 distinct CDR3 sequences, around a fifth seen once. The CDR3 is 15 amino acids. With 1 base clipped from V and 6 bases from J, the junction kept 9 bases outside the gene matches. Germline CDR1 reads SGHVS; CDR2 reads FQNEAQ. The sample belongs to a study of regulatory T cells in long-lasting Graves disease. Study-wide points: The persistent group shared 2,500 to 3,000 public clonotypes, more than the roughly 990 shared by new patients.

Time point denoted: persistent/refractory GD, antithyroid drugs over 5 years with positive TRAb. From RNA extracted from PBMCs, the TCR library was made. The receptor was derived from a female donor with Graves disease. J is TRBJ2-7 and V is TRBV7-8, with 7 bases that match TRBD2. The sample in question was peripheral blood mononuclear cells (PBMCs), obtained when the disease was refractory, from a patient treated with antithyroid drugs. The CDR3: CASSLGGGPGGEQYF. Written as DNA, the CDR3 is TGTGCCAGCAGCTTAGGGGGAGGGCCAGGAGGCGAGCAGTACTTC.